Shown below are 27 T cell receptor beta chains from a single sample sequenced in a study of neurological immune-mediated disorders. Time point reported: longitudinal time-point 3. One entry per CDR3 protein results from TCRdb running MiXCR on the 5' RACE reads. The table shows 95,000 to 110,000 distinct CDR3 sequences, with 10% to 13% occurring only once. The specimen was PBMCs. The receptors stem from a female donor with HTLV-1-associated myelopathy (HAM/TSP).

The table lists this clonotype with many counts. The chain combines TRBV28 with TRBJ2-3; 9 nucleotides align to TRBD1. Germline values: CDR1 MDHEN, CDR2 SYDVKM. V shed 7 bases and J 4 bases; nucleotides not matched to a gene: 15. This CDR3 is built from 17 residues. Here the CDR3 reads CASNQPWDREGADTQYF. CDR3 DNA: TGTGCCAGCAATCAACCATGGGACAGGGAGGGAGCAGATACGCAGTATTTT.

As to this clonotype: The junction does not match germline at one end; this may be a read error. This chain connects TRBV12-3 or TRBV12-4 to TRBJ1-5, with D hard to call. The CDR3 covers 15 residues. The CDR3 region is CVSSLPPYSNQPKHF. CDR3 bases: TGTGTCAGCAGTTTACCCCCGTATAGCAATCAGCCCAAGCATTTT.

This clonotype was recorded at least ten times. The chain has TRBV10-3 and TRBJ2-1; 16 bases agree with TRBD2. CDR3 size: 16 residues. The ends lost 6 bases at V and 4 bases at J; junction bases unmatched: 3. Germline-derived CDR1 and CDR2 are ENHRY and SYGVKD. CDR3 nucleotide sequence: TGTGCCATCAGCGGGACTAGCGGGGGGGCTTACAATGAGCAGTTCTTC. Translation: CAISGTSGGAYNEQFF.

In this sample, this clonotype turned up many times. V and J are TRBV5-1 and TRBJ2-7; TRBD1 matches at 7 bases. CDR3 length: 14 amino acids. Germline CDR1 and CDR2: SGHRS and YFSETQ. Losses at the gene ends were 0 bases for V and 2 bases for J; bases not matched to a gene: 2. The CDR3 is CASSLAGTAYEQYF. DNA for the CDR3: TGCGCCAGCAGCTTGGCCGGGACAGCCTACGAGCAGTACTTC.

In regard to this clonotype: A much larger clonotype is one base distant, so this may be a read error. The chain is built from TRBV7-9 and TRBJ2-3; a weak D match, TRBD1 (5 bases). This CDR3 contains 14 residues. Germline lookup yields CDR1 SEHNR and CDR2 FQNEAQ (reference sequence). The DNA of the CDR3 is TGTGCCAGCATCCTTGACAGTTACACAGCTACGCAGTATTTT. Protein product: CASILDSYTATQYF.

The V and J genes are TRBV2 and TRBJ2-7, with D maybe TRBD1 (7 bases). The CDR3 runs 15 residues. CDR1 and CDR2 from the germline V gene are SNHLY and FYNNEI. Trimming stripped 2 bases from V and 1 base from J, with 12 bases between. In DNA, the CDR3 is TGTGCCAGCAGTGAACAGGGGGGTAGTTCCTACGAGCAGTACTTC. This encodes CASSEQGGSSYEQYF.

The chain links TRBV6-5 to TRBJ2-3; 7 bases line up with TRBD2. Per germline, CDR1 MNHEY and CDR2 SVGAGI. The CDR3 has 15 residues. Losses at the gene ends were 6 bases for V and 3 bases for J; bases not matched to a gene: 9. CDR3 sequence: CASRTAGVGTDTQYF. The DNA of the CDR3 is TGTGCCAGCAGAACGGCGGGGGTCGGGACAGATACGCAGTATTTT.

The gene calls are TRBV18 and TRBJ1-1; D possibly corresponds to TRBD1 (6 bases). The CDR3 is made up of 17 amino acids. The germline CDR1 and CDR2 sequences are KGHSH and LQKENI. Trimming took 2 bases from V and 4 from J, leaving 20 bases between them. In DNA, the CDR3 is TGTGCCAGCTCACCATTCCGGGACAAGGGGTTCAGCACTGAAGCTTTCTTT. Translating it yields CASSPFRDKGFSTEAFF.

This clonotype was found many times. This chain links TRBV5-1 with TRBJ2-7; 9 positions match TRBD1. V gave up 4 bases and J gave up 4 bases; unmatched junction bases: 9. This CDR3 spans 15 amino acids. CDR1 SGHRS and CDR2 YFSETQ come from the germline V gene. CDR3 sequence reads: CASSQGTGRNYEQYF. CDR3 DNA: TGCGCCAGCAGCCAGGGGACAGGGAGGAATTACGAGCAGTACTTC. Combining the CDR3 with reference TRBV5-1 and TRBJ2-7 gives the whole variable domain KAGVTQTPRYLIKTRGQQVTLSCSPISGHRSVSWYQQTPGQGLQFLFEYFSETQRNKGNFPGRFSGRQFSNSRSEMNVSTLELGDSALYLCASSQGTGRNYEQYFGPGTRLTVT.

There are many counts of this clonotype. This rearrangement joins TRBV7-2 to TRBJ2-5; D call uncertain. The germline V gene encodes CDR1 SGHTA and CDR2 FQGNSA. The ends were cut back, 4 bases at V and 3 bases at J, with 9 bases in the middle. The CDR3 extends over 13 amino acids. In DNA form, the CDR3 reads TGTGCCAGCAGCTCCCTCATAGAAGAGACCCAGTACTTC. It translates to CASSSLIEETQYF. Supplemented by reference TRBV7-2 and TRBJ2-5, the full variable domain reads GAGVSQSPSNKVTEKGKDVELRCDPISGHTALYWYRQSLGQGLEFLIYFQGNSAPDKSGLPSDRFSAERTGGSVSTLTIQRTQQEDSAVYLCASSSLIEETQYFGPGTRLLVL.

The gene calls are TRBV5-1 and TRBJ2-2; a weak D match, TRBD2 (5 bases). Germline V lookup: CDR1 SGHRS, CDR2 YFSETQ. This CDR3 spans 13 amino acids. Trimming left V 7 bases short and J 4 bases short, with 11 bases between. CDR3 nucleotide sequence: TGCGCCAGCTCGGAGGACGTCACCGGGGAGCTGTTTTTT. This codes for CASSEDVTGELFF.

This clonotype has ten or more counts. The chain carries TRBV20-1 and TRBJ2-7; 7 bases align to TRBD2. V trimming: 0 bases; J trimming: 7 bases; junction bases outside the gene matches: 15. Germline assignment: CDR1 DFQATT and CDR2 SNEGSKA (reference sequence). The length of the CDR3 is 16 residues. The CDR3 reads CSARDRSGRGKGEQYF. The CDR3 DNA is TGCAGTGCTAGAGACCGTAGCGGGCGCGGTAAAGGGGAGCAGTACTTC.

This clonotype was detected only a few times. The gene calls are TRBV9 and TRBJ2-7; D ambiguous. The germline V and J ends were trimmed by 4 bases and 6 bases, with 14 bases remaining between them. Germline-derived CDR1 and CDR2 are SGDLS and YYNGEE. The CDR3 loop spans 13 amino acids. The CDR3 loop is CASSPAVGPEQYF. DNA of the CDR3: TGTGCCAGCAGCCCCGCGGTGGGCCCCGAGCAGTACTTC.

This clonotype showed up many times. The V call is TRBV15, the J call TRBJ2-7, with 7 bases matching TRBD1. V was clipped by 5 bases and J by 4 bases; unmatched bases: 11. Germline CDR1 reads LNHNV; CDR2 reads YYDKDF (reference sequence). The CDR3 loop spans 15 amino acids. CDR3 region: CATSASRDSLYEQYF. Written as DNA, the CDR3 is TGTGCCACCAGCGCAAGCCGGGACAGTTTGTACGAGCAGTACTTC.

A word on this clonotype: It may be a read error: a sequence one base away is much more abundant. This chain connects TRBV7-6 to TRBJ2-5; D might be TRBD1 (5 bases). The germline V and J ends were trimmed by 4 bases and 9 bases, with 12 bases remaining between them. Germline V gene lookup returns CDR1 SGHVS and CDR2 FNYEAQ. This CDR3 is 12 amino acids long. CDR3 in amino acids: CASSSWGPAQYF. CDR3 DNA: TGTGCCAGCAGCTCATGGGGCCCGGCCCAGTACTTC.

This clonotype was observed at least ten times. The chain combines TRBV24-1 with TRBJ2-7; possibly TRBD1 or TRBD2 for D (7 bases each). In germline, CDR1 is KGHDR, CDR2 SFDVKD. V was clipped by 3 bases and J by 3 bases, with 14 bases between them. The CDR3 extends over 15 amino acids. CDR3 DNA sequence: TGTGCCACCAGTGATGGGAGGGACAGAGACTACGAGCAGTACTTC. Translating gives CATSDGRDRDYEQYF.

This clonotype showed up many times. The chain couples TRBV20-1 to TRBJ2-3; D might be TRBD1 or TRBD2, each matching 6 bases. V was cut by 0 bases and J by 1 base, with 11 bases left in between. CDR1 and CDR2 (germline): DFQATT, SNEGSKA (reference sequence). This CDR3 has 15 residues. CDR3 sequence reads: CSARDFRGRTDTQYF. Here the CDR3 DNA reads TGCAGTGCTAGAGATTTCCGGGGGCGCACAGATACGCAGTATTTT.

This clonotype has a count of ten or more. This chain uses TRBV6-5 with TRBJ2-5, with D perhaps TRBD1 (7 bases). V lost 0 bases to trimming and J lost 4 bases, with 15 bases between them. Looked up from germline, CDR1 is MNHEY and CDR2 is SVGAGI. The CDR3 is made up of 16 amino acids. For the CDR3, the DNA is TGTGCCAGCAGTTACTCGAAGGGGACAGCGGGAGAGACCCAGTACTTC. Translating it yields CASSYSKGTAGETQYF.

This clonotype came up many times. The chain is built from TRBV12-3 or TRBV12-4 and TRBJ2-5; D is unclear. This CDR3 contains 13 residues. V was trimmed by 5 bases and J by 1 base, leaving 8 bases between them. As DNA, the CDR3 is TGTGCCAGCAGTCCCCGGGCCCAAGAGACCCAGTACTTC. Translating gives CASSPRAQETQYF.

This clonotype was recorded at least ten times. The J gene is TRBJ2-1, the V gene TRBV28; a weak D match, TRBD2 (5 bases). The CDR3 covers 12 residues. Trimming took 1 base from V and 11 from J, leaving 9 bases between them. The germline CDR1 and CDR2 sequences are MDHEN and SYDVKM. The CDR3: CASSLYGVKQFF. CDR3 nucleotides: TGTGCCAGCAGTTTATACGGGGTTAAGCAGTTCTTC.

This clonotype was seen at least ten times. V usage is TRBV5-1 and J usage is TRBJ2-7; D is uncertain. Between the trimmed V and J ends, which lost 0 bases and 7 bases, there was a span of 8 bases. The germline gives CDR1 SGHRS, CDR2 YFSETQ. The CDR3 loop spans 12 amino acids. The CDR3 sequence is CASSLDTLEQYF. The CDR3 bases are TGCGCCAGCAGCTTGGACACCCTGGAGCAGTACTTC. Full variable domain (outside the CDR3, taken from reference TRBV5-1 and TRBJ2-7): KAGVTQTPRYLIKTRGQQVTLSCSPISGHRSVSWYQQTPGQGLQFLFEYFSETQRNKGNFPGRFSGRQFSNSRSEMNVSTLELGDSALYLCASSLDTLEQYFGPGTRLTVT.

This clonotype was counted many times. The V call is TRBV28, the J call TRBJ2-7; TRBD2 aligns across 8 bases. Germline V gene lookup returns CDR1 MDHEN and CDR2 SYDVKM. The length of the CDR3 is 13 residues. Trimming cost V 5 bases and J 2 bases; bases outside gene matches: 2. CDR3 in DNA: TGTGCCAGCAGTGGGGGACTAGCCTACGAGCAGTACTTC. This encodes CASSGGLAYEQYF.

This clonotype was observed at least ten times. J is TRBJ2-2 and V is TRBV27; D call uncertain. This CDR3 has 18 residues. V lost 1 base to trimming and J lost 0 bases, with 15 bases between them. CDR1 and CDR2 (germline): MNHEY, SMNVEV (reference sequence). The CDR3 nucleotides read TGTGCCAGCAGTTTATTGGGTTGGGCTGGAGCGAACACCGGGGAGCTGTTTTTT. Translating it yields CASSLLGWAGANTGELFF.

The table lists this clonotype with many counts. In DNA, the CDR3 is TGTGCCAGCAGCTTGGAGCGGGGAGCAGGCGATACGCAGTATTTT. It is translated as CASSLERGAGDTQYF. The chain uses TRBV7-2 and TRBJ2-3, with 7 bases aligning to TRBD2. V shed 3 bases, J shed 6 bases, and the junction held 9 bases outside the gene matches. This CDR3 is 15 amino acids long. Germline values: CDR1 SGHTA, CDR2 FQGNSA.

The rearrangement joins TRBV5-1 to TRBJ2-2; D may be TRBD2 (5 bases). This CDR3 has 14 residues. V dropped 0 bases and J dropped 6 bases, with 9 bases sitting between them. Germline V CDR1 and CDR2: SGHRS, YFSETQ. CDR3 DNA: TGCGCCAGCAGCTTGGGTGTCGGGGCCGGGGAGCTGTTTTTT. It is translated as CASSLGVGAGELFF.

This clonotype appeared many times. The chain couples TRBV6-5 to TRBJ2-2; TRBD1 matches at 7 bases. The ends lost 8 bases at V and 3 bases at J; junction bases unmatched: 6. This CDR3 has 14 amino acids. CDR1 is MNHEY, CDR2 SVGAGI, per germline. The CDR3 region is CASGGQIYTGELFF. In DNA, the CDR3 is TGTGCCAGCGGGGGACAGATCTACACCGGGGAGCTGTTTTTT.

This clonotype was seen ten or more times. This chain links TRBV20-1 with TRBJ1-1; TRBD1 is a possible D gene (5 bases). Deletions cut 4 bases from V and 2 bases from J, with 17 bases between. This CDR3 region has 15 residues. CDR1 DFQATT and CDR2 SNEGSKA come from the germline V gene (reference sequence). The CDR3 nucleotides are TGCAGTGCTAACATGGGAGCAGGGCCAAACACTGAAGCTTTCTTT. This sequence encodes CSANMGAGPNTEAFF.